This TCR beta chain was identified during a study of identical twins. A template switching step contributed a universal primer site, while unique molecular identifiers were present in the cDNA. From the 5' RACE reads, TCRdb called clonotypes with MiXCR, one entry per CDR3 protein. The data contain around 960,000 distinct CDR3 sequences, 9% to 15% of them seen just once; the ten biggest clones take up around 1.6%. Study-wide results and limits: Insertions were reduced in abundant cord blood beta clonotypes but not in memory repertoires.

This clonotype was picked up a small number of times. The target antigen is unknown. The CDR3 length is 16 residues. Germline values: CDR1 SQVTM, CDR2 ANQGSEA. Trimming left V 0 bases short and J 7 bases short, with 19 bases between. These data are also associated with another study on yellow fever vaccine responses in identical twins. Turning to that study: A vaccine T cell response that seemed partly convergent and partly personalized was reported in twins.

The source of this sequence is a young woman in good health. The chain uses TRBV29-1 and TRBJ2-1; no firm D call. The material sequenced was PBMCs. CDR3 coding DNA: TGCAGCGTTGAAGATCACGTCGAGGCCGTCCTGAATGAGCAGTTCTTC. Residues: CSVEDHVEAVLNEQFF.